This T cell receptor (beta chain) is drawn from a study of neurological immune-mediated disorders. This clonotype occurred many times. Its antigen remains unidentified. The study, taken as a whole, reports: Association with the multiple sclerosis repertoire cluster was not found for any clinical or MRI feature.

TCRdb fed the 5' RACE reads into MiXCR, producing one record per CDR3 protein. The table records under 20,000 distinct CDR3 sequences, roughly 2.6% of them present only once. Unsorted libraries used 2 million PBMCs kept at -80 degrees C. The TCR was taken from a woman between 18 and 29 years old with multiple sclerosis. Material: PBMCs.

The CDR3 bases are TGTGCCAGCAGTCCCCGTCCGGGACTAGCGGGAGGCAGCAATGAGCAGTTCTTC. It encodes CASSPRPGLAGGSNEQFF. The rearrangement uses TRBV6-4 and TRBJ2-1; TRBD2 agrees at 15 bases. Per the germline V gene, CDR1 is MRHNA and CDR2 is SNTAGT. There are 18 residues in the CDR3. J was trimmed by 6 bases and V by 5 bases; bases with no gene match: 11.